This is a list of T cell receptor beta chains from one sample in a study of human T cells and chemical hapten exposure. TCRdb reprocessed the RACE reads with MiXCR, giving one entry per CDR3 protein. The profile shows about 360,000 distinct CDR3 sequences, around 7% of them singletons. Specimen: whole blood, collected in connection with sensitization to the hapten diphenylcyclopropenone (DPC). The receptors stem from a woman aged 18 to 35 with alopecia areata. Some clones in this sample may be carry-over from other donors' samples. Both conserved end residues are part of each CDR3. D genes are given only for firm matches. Only part of the rows carry a size: once, few, many, or a class if the clone is expanded.

>NA|TRBJ2-6|TRBV7-9|NA
CASSFPSPDRGMAGANVLTF
TGTGCCAGCAGCTTCCCCAGTCCTGACCGGGGAATGGCTGGGGCCAACGTCCTGACTTTC
>TRBD1|TRBJ1-2|TRBV3-1|few
CASSIQTGRSGYTF
TGTGCCAGCAGCATCCAGACAGGGCGATCTGGCTACACCTTC
>TRBD2|TRBJ2-3|TRBV20-1|few
CSAPGGLAGVLDTQYF
TGCAGTGCTCCAGGGGGCCTAGCGGGGGTATTGGATACGCAGTATTTT
>NA|TRBJ2-7|TRBV6-5|NA
CASGRDGTYEQYF
TGTGCCAGCGGCCGGGACGGGACCTACGAGCAGTACTTC
>NA|TRBJ2-5|TRBV7-2|NA
CASSSRNYQETQYF
TGTGCCAGCAGCTCGAGGAATTACCAAGAGACCCAGTACTTC
>TRBD1|TRBJ2-7|TRBV2|many
CASRPTDRGWFEQYF
TGTGCCAGCAGACCTACGGACAGGGGGTGGTTCGAGCAGTACTTC
>NA|TRBJ2-7|TRBV29-1|few
CSVDRDYEQYF
TGCAGCGTTGATCGGGACTACGAGCAGTACTTC
>NA|TRBJ1-1|TRBV20-1|many
CSARVVGRTEAFF
TGCAGTGCTAGAGTTGTCGGAAGGACTGAAGCTTTCTTT
>NA|TRBJ1-5|TRBV27|NA
CASSFQGWSNQPQHF
TGTGCCAGCAGTTTTCAGGGATGGAGCAATCAGCCCCAGCATTTT
>NA|TRBJ2-3|TRBV7-2|few
CASSLLKTPDTQYF
TGTGCCAGCAGCTTACTGAAGACCCCAGATACGCAGTATTTT
>NA|TRBJ2-5|TRBV29-1|many
CSVVRETQYF
TGCAGCGTTGTTCGGGAGACCCAGTACTTC
>TRBD2|TRBJ2-7|TRBV28|once
CASSTSSGGLYEQYF
TGTGCCAGCAGTACGTCTAGCGGGGGCCTTTACGAGCAGTACTTC
>TRBD1|TRBJ1-4|TRBV9|few
CASSSRTGPEKLFF
TGTGCCAGCAGCTCCCGGACAGGGCCCGAAAAACTGTTTTTT
>NA|TRBJ1-2|TRBV29-1|few
CSVGTGIAYGYTF
TGCAGCGTTGGTACCGGGATCGCCTATGGCTACACCTTC
>NA|TRBJ1-2|TRBV3-1|NA
CASSLQGGINYGYTF
TGTGCCAGCAGCTTACAGGGTGGGATTAACTATGGCTACACCTTC
>NA|TRBJ2-7|TRBV7-9|NA
CASSQKGGPQDEQYF
TGTGCCAGCAGCCAGAAGGGGGGGCCACAAGACGAGCAGTACTTC
>NA|TRBJ1-6|TRBV13|NA
CASSSTRNNSPLHF
TGTGCCAGCAGCTCTACTAGGAATAATTCACCCCTCCACTTT
>NA|TRBJ2-2|TRBV3-1|few
CASSQDLWQLNGELFF
TGTGCCAGCAGCCAAGATCTATGGCAGTTGAACGGGGAGCTGTTTTTT